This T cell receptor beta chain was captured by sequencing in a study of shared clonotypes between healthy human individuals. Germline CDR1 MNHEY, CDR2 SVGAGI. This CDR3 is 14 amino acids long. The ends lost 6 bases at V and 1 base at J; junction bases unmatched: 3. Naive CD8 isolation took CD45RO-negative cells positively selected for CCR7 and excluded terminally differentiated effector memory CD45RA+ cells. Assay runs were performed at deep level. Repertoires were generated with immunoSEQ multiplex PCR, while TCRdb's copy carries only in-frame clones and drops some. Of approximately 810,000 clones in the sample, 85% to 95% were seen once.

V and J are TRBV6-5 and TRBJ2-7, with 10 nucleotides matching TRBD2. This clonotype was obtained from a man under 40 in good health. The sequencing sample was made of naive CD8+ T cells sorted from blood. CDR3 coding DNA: TGTGCCAGCAGGGGACTAGCGTCTTCCTACGAGCAGTACTTC. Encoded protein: CASRGLASSYEQYF.